One T cell receptor beta chain is described in this entry. This specimen comes from a study of early T cells in non-severe SARS-CoV-2 infection. Each CDR3 protein gets one entry after TCRdb re-called the 5' RACE reads with MiXCR. The table shows roughly 60,000 distinct CDR3 sequences, with under 8% occurring only once. V lost 5 bases, J lost 5 bases, and 7 bases stayed unmatched. The length of the CDR3 is 14 residues. Germline V gene data show CDR1 as SGHTA and CDR2 as FQGNSA. This sample comprised whole blood, obtained at baseline. V usage is TRBV7-2 and J usage is TRBJ2-3; 7 bases map to TRBD1. The receptor's source is an adult who was a healthcare worker with PCR-confirmed SARS-CoV-2 infection or an uninfected control (not recorded which). The CDR3 sequence is CASSPWDSQDTQYF. The CDR3 DNA is TGTGCCAGCAGCCCCTGGGACAGCCAAGATACGCAGTATTTT.